Listed here are 21 T cell receptor beta chains from one sample, sequenced in a study of identical twins. A single record per CDR3 protein comes from TCRdb applying MiXCR to the 5' RACE reads. The sample consists of around 480,000 distinct CDR3 sequences, over 11% of them appearing once. In addition, the sample was reused for a study of yellow fever vaccine responses in identical twins.

The sample consisted of CD4+ T cells sorted from blood. The origin of the receptors is a woman in her late teens or twenties in good health.

The rearrangement links TRBV12-3 or TRBV12-4 to TRBJ1-5; 7 bases map to TRBD1. The CDR3 runs 15 residues. Trimming cost V 9 bases and J 2 bases; bases outside gene matches: 10. The CDR3 loop is CASSRGPGGNQPQHF. DNA of the CDR3: TGTGCCAGTTCAAGGGGGCCCGGGGGCAATCAGCCCCAGCATTTT.

DNA for the CDR3: TGCAGTGCTAGCAGAATACCACTAGCGGGGGATTACAATGAGCAGTTCTTC. It specifies CSASRIPLAGDYNEQFF. The V and J genes are TRBV20-1 and TRBJ2-1, with TRBD2 matching 11 bases. Per germline, CDR1 DFQATT and CDR2 SNEGSKA (reference sequence). After removal of 3 bases from V and 4 bases from J, the junction contained 11 bases not matched to a gene. The CDR3 is 17 residues long.

A few counts support this clonotype. The chain recombines TRBV5-1 with TRBJ2-6; no clear D gene. Germline values: CDR1 SGHRS, CDR2 YFSETQ. This CDR3 is built from 17 residues. Trimming left V 2 bases short and J 0 bases short, with 12 bases between. CDR3 sequence (DNA): TGCGCCAGCAGCTTCGGACGGACGAACTCTGGGGCCAACGTCCTGACTTTC. Its translation is CASSFGRTNSGANVLTF.

The chain links TRBV5-5 to TRBJ2-1; TRBD1 might be the D (5 bases). V was trimmed by 1 base and J by 1 base, leaving 9 bases between them. Germline V gives CDR1 SGHKS, CDR2 YYEKEE (reference sequence). The CDR3 length is 15 residues. CDR3 coding DNA: TGTGCCAGCAGCTTGCCCAGGGATTCCTACAATGAGCAGTTCTTC. This codes for CASSLPRDSYNEQFF.

V and J are TRBV4-2 and TRBJ2-7; possibly TRBD2 for D (6 bases). Between the trimmed V and J ends, which lost 3 bases and 6 bases, there was a span of 15 bases. This CDR3 contains 14 residues. CDR1 is LGHNA and CDR2 is YNFKEQ in the germline V gene. The CDR3 DNA reads as TGTGCCAGCAGCCAGACCGGGACTGAGGGCGAGCAGTACTTC. Translated, it gives CASSQTGTEGEQYF.

The rearrangement uses TRBV28 and TRBJ2-5; D is perhaps TRBD2 (5 bases). V gave up 6 bases and J gave up 1 base, with 18 bases separating them. Germline V gene sequence: CDR1 MDHEN, CDR2 SYDVKM. The CDR3 totals 16 residues. CDR3 sequence (DNA): TGTGCCAGCAGATCGGGGAGAAGTTGGGCCCAAGAGACCCAGTACTTC. Its translation: CASRSGRSWAQETQYF.

Ten or more counts support this clonotype. Here the CDR3 reads CASSKDAAGSGANVLTF. CDR3 in DNA: TGCGCCAGCAGCAAGGACGCGGCAGGTTCCGGGGCCAACGTCCTGACTTTC. J is TRBJ2-6 and V is TRBV5-1; D is unresolved. The ends were cut back, 4 bases at V and 4 bases at J, with 18 bases in the middle. Germline V CDR1 and CDR2: SGHRS, YFSETQ. This CDR3 comprises 17 residues.

The CDR3 reads CSVERFRSGGVSDTQYF. Here the CDR3 DNA reads TGCAGCGTTGAACGTTTCCGAAGCGGGGGGGTTTCAGATACGCAGTATTTT. The gene calls are TRBV29-1 and TRBJ2-3, with 10 bases matching TRBD2. V trimming: 2 bases; J trimming: 4 bases; junction bases outside the gene matches: 12. From germline, CDR1 is SQVTM and CDR2 ANQGSEA. The CDR3 covers 17 residues.

This clonotype was found a few times. V is TRBV7-2 and J is TRBJ1-5, with D uncertain. CDR3 length equals 13 residues. Per germline, CDR1 SGHTA and CDR2 FQGNSA. V lost 3 bases and J 4 bases, leaving 7 bases between the germline ends. CDR3 residues: CASSFTLNQPQHF. The CDR3 DNA reads TGTGCCAGCAGCTTTACGCTAAATCAGCCCCAGCATTTT. The full variable domain, its missing parts supplied by reference TRBV7-2 and TRBJ1-5, is GAGVSQSPSNKVTEKGKDVELRCDPISGHTALYWYRQSLGQGLEFLIYFQGNSAPDKSGLPSDRFSAERTGGSVSTLTIQRTQQEDSAVYLCASSFTLNQPQHFGDGTRLSIL.

This chain joins TRBV6-1 and TRBJ2-7, with D possibly being TRBD2 (5 bases). The V and J ends lost 8 bases and 7 bases respectively, with 21 bases between them. CDR3 length: 14 residues. Germline CDR1 MNHNS, CDR2 SASEGT. CDR3 nucleotides: TGTGCCAGCCAAGAAAGGACTCCAGTCGGGGAGCAGTACTTC. It yields the protein CASQERTPVGEQYF.

The rearrangement joins TRBV2 to TRBJ2-3; D tentatively fits TRBD1 or TRBD2 (7 bases each). Trimming pared 9 bases from V and 8 bases from J, leaving 24 bases between. CDR3 length: 15 amino acids. Germline V gives CDR1 SNHLY, CDR2 FYNNEI. The CDR3 is CARQASGGAGGTQYF. The CDR3 DNA reads TGTGCCAGACAGGCTAGCGGCGGGGCAGGGGGTACGCAGTATTTT.

The V call is TRBV28, the J call TRBJ2-5; 12 positions agree with TRBD2. CDR1 is MDHEN and CDR2 is SYDVKM in the germline V gene. Trimming at V came to 4 bases and at J to 1 base, leaving 7 bases not matched to a gene. CDR3 size: 17 residues. The CDR3 spells CASSSLAGGGPQETQYF. For the CDR3, the DNA is TGTGCCAGCAGTTCCCTAGCGGGAGGGGGGCCCCAAGAGACCCAGTACTTC.

There are a few counts of this clonotype. V is TRBV25-1 and J is TRBJ2-3; D call uncertain. The CDR3 covers 16 residues. The V gene lost 4 bases and the J gene lost 0 bases, with 14 bases spanning the gap. CDR1 is MGHDK and CDR2 is SYGVNS in the germline V gene. Here the CDR3 reads CASSGRDKSSTDTQYF. The CDR3 DNA follows: TGTGCCAGCAGTGGCAGAGATAAAAGTAGCACAGATACGCAGTATTTT.

A few counts support this clonotype. The chain has TRBV6-2 or TRBV6-3 and TRBJ2-5; TRBD2 is a possible D gene (6 bases). This CDR3 has 14 residues. V was pared by 5 bases and J by 0 bases, with 10 bases between. Germline V CDR1 and CDR2: MNHEY, SVGEGT. The CDR3 sequence: CASSRTTNQETQYF. CDR3 nucleotides: TGTGCCAGCAGTCGGACTACAAACCAAGAGACCCAGTACTTC.

The chain employs TRBV7-8 and TRBJ2-7, with D perhaps TRBD2 (5 bases). CDR1 and CDR2 from the germline V gene are SGHVS and FQNEAQ. The CDR3 covers 14 residues. V was pared by 2 bases and J by 3 bases, with 11 bases between. The CDR3 loop is CASSLQARGYEQYF. In DNA form, the CDR3 reads TGTGCCAGCAGCTTACAGGCACGGGGCTACGAGCAGTACTTC.

This clonotype came up a few times. This chain joins TRBV19 and TRBJ2-3; 7 bases are shared with TRBD2. J lost 0 bases, V lost 4 bases, and 4 bases had no gene match. From germline, CDR1 is LNHDA and CDR2 SQIVND (reference sequence). The CDR3 runs 15 residues. The CDR3: CASSTSSGSTDTQYF. DNA of the CDR3: TGTGCCAGTAGTACGTCTAGCGGTAGCACAGATACGCAGTATTTT.

This clonotype was seen many times. V usage is TRBV12-3 or TRBV12-4 and J usage is TRBJ2-5; D is possibly TRBD1 or TRBD2 (5 bases each). V was clipped by 6 bases and J by 4 bases, with 24 bases between them. The CDR3 runs to 17 residues. CDR3 amino acids: CASSQAPSGLGAETQYF. The CDR3 DNA sequence: TGTGCCAGCAGCCAAGCTCCGAGCGGTCTAGGGGCAGAGACCCAGTACTTC.

This clonotype has more than one count but fewer than ten. This chain joins TRBV14 and TRBJ2-1; perhaps TRBD1 as D (6 bases). Germline CDR1 is SGHDN and CDR2 is FVKESK. V shed 1 base and J shed 1 base, with 11 bases lying between them. CDR3 size: 16 residues. CDR3 sequence reads: CASSQVVGQSYNEQFF. The CDR3 DNA sequence: TGTGCCAGCAGCCAAGTCGTAGGACAGTCCTACAATGAGCAGTTCTTC.

This clonotype has only a few counts. This rearrangement joins TRBV16 to TRBJ2-1; no clear D gene. This CDR3 has 13 residues. The germline V gene encodes CDR1 KGHSY and CDR2 FQNENV. The germline V and J ends were trimmed by 1 base and 9 bases, with 10 bases remaining between them. The chain's CDR3 is CASSQLKWGEQFF. CDR3 nucleotide sequence: TGTGCCAGCAGCCAATTAAAGTGGGGTGAGCAGTTCTTC.

This clonotype was counted between two and nine times. The rearrangement uses TRBV11-2 and TRBJ1-5; D is uncertain. This CDR3 has 13 residues. Germline V lookup: CDR1 SGHAT, CDR2 FQNNGV. The V end lost 4 bases, the J end lost 4 bases, and 8 bases lay between the germline ends. CDR3 region: CASSSQINQPQHF. CDR3 nucleotide sequence: TGTGCCAGCAGCTCACAGATTAATCAGCCCCAGCATTTT.

The chain joins TRBV10-3 to TRBJ2-2; TRBD2 agrees at 7 bases. The CDR3 has 15 amino acids. CDR1 and CDR2 from the germline V gene are ENHRY and SYGVKD. V was pared by 0 bases and J by 5 bases, with 3 bases of the junction left unmatched. The CDR3 nucleotides are TGTGCCATCAGTGAGTCTCTGGGAGGGACCGGGGAGCTGTTTTTT. Protein product: CAISESLGGTGELFF.